These 16 T cell receptor beta chains originate from one sample sequenced in a study of blood T cells in healthy people across ages. A second about 6 to 12 cycle PCR used barcoded and J-beta primers. TCRdb re-called the 5' RACE reads with MiXCR, one entry per CDR3 protein. The sample has 650,000 or so distinct CDR3 sequences, 45% to 60% seen once. The sequenced sample was blood. The receptors come from an elderly woman in good health.

In this sample, this clonotype turned up a few times. This sequence may be a read error, since a much larger clone differs from it by one base. The chain carries TRBV29-1 and TRBJ2-5; 8 bases are a match to TRBD1. The CDR3 covers 10 residues. Germline loops: CDR1 SQVTM, CDR2 ANQGSEA. V lost 8 bases, J lost 11 bases, and 7 bases stayed unmatched. CDR3: CSTGGNEQYF. CDR3 in DNA: TGCAGCACAGGGGGGAATGAGCAGTACTTC.

This chain links TRBV27 with TRBJ2-1; D tentatively reads TRBD1 or TRBD2 (5 bases each). The CDR3 is 14 residues long. Germline CDR1 MNHEY, CDR2 SMNVEV (reference sequence). Trimming cost V 10 bases and J 6 bases, with 19 bases left between them. CDR3 protein: CATRDLALSNEQFF. The CDR3 DNA is TGTGCCACCAGGGACCTAGCCCTTTCCAATGAGCAGTTCTTC.

Concerning this clonotype: A much larger clonotype is one base distant, so this may be a read error. The chain carries TRBV2 and TRBJ1-5; the D is unclear. This CDR3 has 12 amino acids. Germline V CDR1 and CDR2: SNHLY, FYNNEI. The CDR3, as DNA: TGTGTCAGCAGCGGGATCAATCAGCCCCAGCATTTT. Its translation is CVSSGINQPQHF.

The rearrangement joins TRBV29-1 to TRBJ1-6; D is perhaps TRBD1 (5 bases). The V and J ends lost 7 bases and 6 bases respectively, with 13 bases between them. The CDR3 is made up of 13 amino acids. The germline V gene encodes CDR1 SQVTM and CDR2 ANQGSEA. The CDR3 protein is CSAKTGGNSPLHF. Here the CDR3 DNA reads TGCAGCGCAAAGACGGGGGGTAATTCACCCCTCCACTTT.

This chain uses TRBV4-2 with TRBJ2-3; TRBD2 matches 10 bases. This CDR3 region has 19 residues. The trim removed 4 bases at V and 2 bases at J, leaving 15 bases unmatched. The germline V gene encodes CDR1 LGHNA and CDR2 YNFKEQ. CDR3 sequence: CASSPRFVSGGGITDTQYF. The CDR3 DNA is TGTGCCAGCAGCCCACGATTTGTGAGCGGGGGGGGAATCACAGATACGCAGTATTTT.

This clonotype was picked up a small number of times. This chain joins TRBV18 and TRBJ1-1; 9 bases are shared with TRBD1. The V gene end was trimmed by 3 bases and the J gene end by 1 base; junction bases not matched to a gene: 9. Germline assignment: CDR1 KGHSH and CDR2 LQKENI. The length of the CDR3 is 17 residues. The CDR3 loop is CASSPAHRGRGNTEAFF. The DNA for the CDR3 is TGTGCCAGCTCACCGGCTCACAGGGGGCGAGGGAACACTGAAGCTTTCTTT.

As for this clonotype: A single base separates this from a much larger clone, so it may be a read error. The V and J genes are TRBV7-9 and TRBJ1-2; tentative D call: TRBD1 (6 bases). CDR1 SEHNR and CDR2 FQNEAQ come from the germline V gene (reference sequence). V shed 5 bases and J shed 6 bases, with 16 bases lying between them. This CDR3 is built from 14 residues. The CDR3 reads CASSAWAQGNGYTF. The CDR3 DNA is TGTGCCAGCAGCGCCTGGGCACAGGGAAATGGCTACACCTTC.

The sample holds one count of this clonotype. The chain recombines TRBV9 with TRBJ1-2; D unclear. V shed 0 bases and J shed 2 bases, with 5 bases lying between them. CDR1 and CDR2 from the germline V gene are SGDLS and YYNGEE. There are 13 residues in the CDR3. The CDR3 loop is CASSVDPNYGYTF. CDR3 nucleotide sequence: TGTGCCAGCAGCGTAGATCCCAACTATGGCTACACCTTC. The variable domain in full, completed from reference TRBV9 and TRBJ1-2, reads DSGVTQTPKHLITATGQRVTLRCSPRSGDLSVYWYQQSLDQGLQFLIQYYNGEERAKGNILERFSAQQFPDLHSELNLSSLELGDSALYFCASSVDPNYGYTFGSGTRLTVV.

This chain uses TRBV6-1 with TRBJ2-1; 9 nucleotides agree with TRBD2. The trim removed 7 bases at V and 15 bases at J, leaving 19 bases unmatched. Germline-derived CDR1 and CDR2 are MNHNS and SASEGT. The CDR3 has 15 amino acids. The CDR3 DNA reads as TGTGCCAGCACCCCACTCGGGACTAGCCCTGGCGAGGGGTTCTTC. Translation gives CASTPLGTSPGEGFF.

In the case of this clonotype: The junction shows a germline mismatch at one end, possibly a read error. The J gene is TRBJ2-5, the V gene TRBV29-1; 11 nucleotides align to TRBD2. This CDR3 has 13 residues. Germline V lookup: CDR1 SQVTM, CDR2 ANQGSEA. The CDR3 bases are TGCAGCGTTCGACTAGCGGGGCAAGAGGCCCAGTACTTC. It translates to CSVRLAGQEAQYF.

This clonotype was seen a handful of times. This chain links TRBV29-1 with TRBJ1-1, with a tentative D call TRBD1 (5 bases). The CDR3 is 11 residues long. Trimming removed 4 bases at V and 8 bases at J, with 11 bases between. CDR1 and CDR2 from the germline V gene are SQVTM and ANQGSEA. CDR3 coding DNA: TGCAGCGTTGGGGGCAGGGTCGAAGCTTTCTTT. Encoded protein: CSVGGRVEAFF.

This clonotype was counted ten times or more. The J gene is TRBJ2-1, the V gene TRBV10-1; possible D gene TRBD2, 5 bases. Germline V CDR1 and CDR2: WNHNN, SYGVQD (reference sequence). The V gene lost 8 bases and the J gene lost 8 bases, with 16 bases spanning the gap. The CDR3 contains 13 residues. The chain's CDR3 is CASGSEGKDEQFF. The DNA of the CDR3 is TGCGCCAGCGGCAGTGAGGGTAAGGATGAGCAGTTCTTC.

This clonotype was detected only once. This chain links TRBV20-1 with TRBJ2-4, with D tentatively TRBD2 (7 bases). The DNA end is a closer match to TRBJ2-7, so the J assignment may be wrong. The CDR3 covers 12 residues. In germline, CDR1 is DFQATT, CDR2 SNEGSKA (reference sequence). The CDR3 DNA follows: TGCAGTGCTAGGTTCGGGGGGCGCGAGCAGTACTTC. Its protein product is CSARFGGREQYF.

The chain combines TRBV6-6 with TRBJ1-1; 10 nucleotides agree with TRBD1. The CDR3 runs to 16 residues. After removal of 5 bases from V and 6 bases from J, the junction contained 12 bases not matched to a gene. Germline V gene sequence: CDR1 MNHNY, CDR2 SVGAGI (reference sequence). The CDR3 is CASSGTKGQGFSEAFF. In DNA form, the CDR3 reads TGTGCCAGCAGTGGGACCAAGGGACAGGGGTTTTCTGAAGCTTTCTTT.

The chain uses TRBV15 and TRBJ1-1, with D possibly being TRBD1 (5 bases). V was cut by 5 bases and J by 3 bases, with 16 bases left in between. The CDR3 is 15 residues long. From germline, CDR1 is LNHNV and CDR2 YYDKDF (reference sequence). The chain's CDR3 is CATSGAQVRYTEAFF. Written as DNA, the CDR3 is TGTGCCACCAGCGGGGCACAGGTAAGGTACACTGAAGCTTTCTTT.

As concerns this clonotype: Given a much more abundant clone one base away, this may be a read error. J is TRBJ2-5 and V is TRBV6-5; 10 bases are shared with TRBD2. Germline loops: CDR1 MNHEY, CDR2 SVGAGI. The CDR3 has 15 residues. J gave up 11 bases and V 5 bases, and 14 bases lay outside the gene matches. This CDR3 is CASSPSGGPYNEQYF. The CDR3, as DNA: TGTGCCAGCAGTCCTAGCGGGGGACCCTACAATGAGCAGTACTTC.